Listed below are T cell receptor beta chains from one sample, sequenced in a study of tumor-infiltrating lymphocytes in primary liver carcinoma. TCRdb re-called the multiplex PCR reads with MiXCR, one entry per CDR3 protein. This table holds approximately 45,000 distinct CDR3 sequences, roughly 80% found once. Sequencing was done on a sample of tumor-adjacent normal liver tissue. These receptors originate from a woman aged 25 to 39 with primary liver carcinoma and hepatitis B virus infection. Both conserved end residues are part of each CDR3. The order of the fields is V gene, CDR3 protein.

v_gene: TRBV6-5; CDR3aa: CANSQKQGASGAYEQYF
v_gene: TRBV6-5; CDR3aa: CVTLSRVDYGYTF
v_gene: TRBV29-1; CDR3aa: CSVVRIVNLDGYTF
v_gene: TRBV28; CDR3aa: CASSPDPDRDYYNERFF
v_gene: TRBV12-3/TRBV12-4; CDR3aa: CTSSTLQGSNEQYF
v_gene: TRBV11-2; CDR3aa: CASSSLGGATYEQYF
v_gene: TRBV11-2; CDR3aa: CVSSLAYGQYF
v_gene: TRBV11-2; CDR3aa: CASSLQGESDTQYF
v_gene: TRBV11-1; CDR3aa: CAGSWGYYSEQFF
v_gene: TRBV6-5; CDR3aa: CVSGYSTGSGRVDEQYF
v_gene: TRBV18; CDR3aa: CASSPCRSSYNEQFF
v_gene: TRBV11-1; CDR3aa: CASSLGYLRKQYF
v_gene: TRBV10-2; CDR3aa: CCSSEAPDRVTEAFF